This TCR beta chain was captured in a study of CD8 T cells in Susac syndrome. RNA totalling about 0.5 to 1 ug underwent reverse transcription with random hexamers. Amplification of TCR beta CDR3 was carried out by immunoSEQ multiplex PCR, which covered 54 Vbeta and 13 Jbeta segments. TCRdb called the immunoSEQ multiplex PCR reads again in MiXCR, with one record for every CDR3 protein. This sample has roughly 300,000 distinct CDR3 sequences, with approximately 81% found just once. This clonotype showed up just once. In blood CD8+ and CD4+ T cells, TCR beta underwent sequencing. Both CD4+ and CD8+ T cells were negatively isolated, and TEMRA cells underwent FACS enrichment. The clonotype was recovered from a human donor with multiple sclerosis. Specimen: CD8+ T cells from PBMCs.

This CDR3 reads CAISESQGGDTEAFF. CDR3 DNA: TGTGCCATCAGTGAGTCACAAGGGGGGGACACTGAAGCTTTCTTT. This chain uses TRBV10-3 with TRBJ1-1, with D possibly matching TRBD1 (6 bases). CDR1 ENHRY and CDR2 SYGVKD come from the germline V gene. Trimming took 0 bases from V and 3 from J, leaving 11 bases between them. The CDR3 spans 15 residues.